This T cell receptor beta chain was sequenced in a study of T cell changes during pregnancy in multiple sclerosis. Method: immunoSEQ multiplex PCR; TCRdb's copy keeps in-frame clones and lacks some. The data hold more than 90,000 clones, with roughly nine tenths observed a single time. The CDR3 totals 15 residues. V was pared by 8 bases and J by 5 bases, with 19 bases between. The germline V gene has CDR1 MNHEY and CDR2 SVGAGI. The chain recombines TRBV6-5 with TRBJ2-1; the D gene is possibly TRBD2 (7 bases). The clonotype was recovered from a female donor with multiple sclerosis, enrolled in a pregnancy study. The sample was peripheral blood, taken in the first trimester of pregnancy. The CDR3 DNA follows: TGTGCCAGCTATCGAGGGGGGGGCGGGCACAATGAGCAGTTCTTC. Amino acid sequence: CASYRGGGGHNEQFF.